This T cell receptor beta chain was captured by sequencing in a study of CD8+ T cells in alopecia areata. Study-level results: Scalp clonality, along with expanded CD8+ clones among the top 100, was significantly decreased by tofacitinib.

With respect to this clone: Its antigen is as yet unknown.

Following extraction, RNA underwent reverse transcription to cDNA, which served as the sequencing template. Produced via immunoSEQ multiplex PCR; TCRdb's table is partial and in-frame only. The sample has 95,000 to 150,000 clones, roughly 57% seen once. The CDR3 extends over 14 amino acids. Between the trimmed V and J ends, which lost 2 bases and 4 bases, there was a span of 11 bases. Germline V gene lookup returns CDR1 MGHDK and CDR2 SYGVNS. This sample's treatment: oral pan-JAK inhibitor, 5-10 mg twice daily. This sequence joins TRBV25-1 and TRBJ2-5; D is unclear. This TCR derives from a human donor with alopecia areata. This specimen consisted of CD4+ T cells sorted from blood, obtained at week 4, from a patient treated with tofacitinib. CDR3 sequence (DNA): TGTGCCAGCAGTGAAAGGAGATCTGGAGAGACCCAGTACTTC. It yields the protein CASSERRSGETQYF.